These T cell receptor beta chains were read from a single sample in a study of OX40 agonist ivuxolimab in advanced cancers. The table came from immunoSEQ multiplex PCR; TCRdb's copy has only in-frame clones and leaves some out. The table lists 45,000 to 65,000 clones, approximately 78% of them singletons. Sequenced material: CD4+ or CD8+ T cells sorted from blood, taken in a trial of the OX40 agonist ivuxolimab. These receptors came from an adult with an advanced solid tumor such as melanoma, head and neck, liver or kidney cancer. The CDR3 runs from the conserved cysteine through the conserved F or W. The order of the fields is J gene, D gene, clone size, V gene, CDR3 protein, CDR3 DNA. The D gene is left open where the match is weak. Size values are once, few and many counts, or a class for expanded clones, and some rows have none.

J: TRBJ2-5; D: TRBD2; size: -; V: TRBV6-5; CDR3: CASKDSGGGETQYF; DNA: TGTGCCAGCAAGGATAGCGGGGGTGGGGAGACCCAGTACTTC
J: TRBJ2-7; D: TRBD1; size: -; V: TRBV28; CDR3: CASRGTENYEQYF; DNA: TGTGCCAGCAGGGGGACAGAGAACTACGAGCAGTACTTC
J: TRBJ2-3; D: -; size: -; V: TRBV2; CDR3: CASSMVGSSTDTQYF; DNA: TGTGCCAGCAGTATGGTGGGGTCTAGCACAGATACGCAGTATTTT
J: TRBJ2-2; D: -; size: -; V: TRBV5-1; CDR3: CASSPGHLNTGELFF; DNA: TGCGCCAGCAGCCCGGGACACCTGAACACCGGGGAGCTGTTTTTT
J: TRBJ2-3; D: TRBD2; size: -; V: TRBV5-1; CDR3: CASSWTSGGTDTQYF; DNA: TGCGCCAGCAGCTGGACTAGCGGGGGGACAGATACGCAGTATTTT
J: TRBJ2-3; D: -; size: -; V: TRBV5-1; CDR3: CASSFVALSTDTQYF; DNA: TGCGCCAGCAGCTTCGTCGCGCTTAGCACAGATACGCAGTATTTT
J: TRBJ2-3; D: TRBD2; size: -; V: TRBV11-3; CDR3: CASSSASGGRSDTQYF; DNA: TGTGCCAGCAGCTCCGCTAGCGGGGGGCGGTCAGATACGCAGTATTTT
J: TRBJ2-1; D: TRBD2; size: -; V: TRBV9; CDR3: CASSMRGGSFYNEQFF; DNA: TGTGCCAGCAGCATGCGGGGGGGCTCTTTCTACAATGAGCAGTTCTTC
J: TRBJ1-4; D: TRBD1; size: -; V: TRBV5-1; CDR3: CASSTTGGIGEKLFF; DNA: TGCGCCAGCAGCACAACAGGGGGCATTGGGGAAAAACTGTTTTTT
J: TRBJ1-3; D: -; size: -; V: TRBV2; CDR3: CASSATDGNTIYF; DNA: TGTGCCAGCAGCGCAACGGACGGTAACACCATATATTTT
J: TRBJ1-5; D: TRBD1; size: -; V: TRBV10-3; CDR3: CAISEGQGSNQPQHF; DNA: TGTGCCATCAGTGAGGGACAGGGGAGCAATCAGCCCCAGCATTTT
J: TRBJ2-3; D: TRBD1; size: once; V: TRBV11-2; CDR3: CASGETGFTDTQYF; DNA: TGTGCCAGCGGAGAGACAGGGTTCACAGATACGCAGTATTTT
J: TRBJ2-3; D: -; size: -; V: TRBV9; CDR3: CASSVADGRLNTQYF; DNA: TGTGCCAGCAGCGTAGCGGACGGGAGACTTAATACGCAGTATTTT